The sequence of this T cell receptor (beta chain) was determined in a study of blood T cell repertoires in COVID-19. About the study: The analysed material was cDNA or gDNA that came from T cells, B-cell-depleted T cells, or PBMCs.

Profiled with immunoSEQ multiplex PCR; TCRdb holds only in-frame clones, not every one. This sample has approximately 300,000 clones, with 87% found just once. CDR3 length: 15 residues. V lost 2 bases, J lost 6 bases, and 6 bases stayed unmatched. Germline CDR1 reads SGHTA; CDR2 reads FQGNSA. Sequencing was done on a sample of peripheral blood. The source of this sequence is a young man with active or convalescent COVID-19. The V gene is TRBV7-2, the J gene TRBJ2-1, with 8 bases aligning to TRBD1. CDR3: CASSLTPTGGNEQFF. The CDR3 nucleotides read TGTGCCAGCAGCTTAACCCCCACAGGGGGCAATGAGCAGTTCTTC.